A single sample gave rise to the 29 T cell receptor beta chains below, sequenced in a study of T cell responses to AZD1222 COVID-19 vaccine. Repertoires were generated with immunoSEQ multiplex PCR, while TCRdb's copy carries only in-frame clones and drops some. Of fewer than 110,000 clones detected, 87% appear once; the ten largest clones hold roughly 5%. The specimen comprised peripheral blood, sampled 28 days after the second AZD1222 dose. All receptors come from an adult who received the AZD1222 COVID-19 vaccine.

The chain carries TRBV6-6 and TRBJ2-7, with D perhaps TRBD1 (6 bases). Germline CDR1 reads MNHNY; CDR2 reads SVGAGI (reference sequence). The CDR3 contains 12 residues. The V gene lost 4 bases and the J gene lost 4 bases, with 8 bases spanning the gap. CDR3 nucleotide sequence: TGTGCCAGCAGTTCGCAGGGGTACGAGCAGTACTTC. Its translation: CASSSQGYEQYF.

This sequence joins TRBV6-5 and TRBJ1-5; 8 nucleotides match TRBD1. Germline V lookup: CDR1 MNHEY, CDR2 SVGAGI. The CDR3 covers 14 residues. V lost 6 bases, J lost 6 bases, and 7 bases stayed unmatched. In DNA, the CDR3 is TGTGCCAGCAGCGTGGACAGGGACGGTCAGCCCCAGCATTTT. Encoded protein: CASSVDRDGQPQHF.

This chain links TRBV12-3 or TRBV12-4 with TRBJ1-2, with a tentative D call TRBD1 (5 bases). The CDR3 runs to 12 residues. V gave up 11 bases and J gave up 5 bases, with 15 bases separating them. The CDR3 reads CALAREGYGYTF. The CDR3 DNA reads TGTGCCTTGGCCAGGGAAGGGTATGGCTACACCTTC.

The genes are TRBV5-4 and TRBJ1-2, with D hard to call. The CDR3 has 11 amino acids. V lost 1 base and J 2 bases, leaving 0 bases between the germline ends. CDR1 SGHNT and CDR2 YYREEE come from the germline V gene (reference sequence). The CDR3 coding sequence is TGTGCCAGCAGCTTGAACTATGGCTACACCTTC. Amino acid sequence: CASSLNYGYTF.

The chain links TRBV27 to TRBJ2-1, with 7 nucleotides matching TRBD1. There are 13 residues in the CDR3. The V gene's germline CDR1 is MNHEY and CDR2 SMNVEV (reference sequence). Losses at the gene ends were 7 bases for V and 3 bases for J; bases not matched to a gene: 3. CDR3 nucleotide sequence: TGTGCCAGCAACAGACAGGGCTACAATGAGCAGTTCTTC. Protein: CASNRQGYNEQFF.

The gene calls are TRBV28 and TRBJ2-6; D gene ambiguous. There are 13 residues in the CDR3. V was cut by 7 bases and J by 2 bases, with 6 bases left in between. CDR1 and CDR2 from the germline V gene are MDHEN and SYDVKM. For the CDR3, the DNA is TGTGCCAGCACCGCTCCTGGGGCCAACGTCCTGACTTTC. Translation gives CASTAPGANVLTF.

This sequence joins TRBV6-2 or TRBV6-3 and TRBJ1-6; 7 bases agree with TRBD1. The V gene end was trimmed by 5 bases and the J gene end by 7 bases; junction bases not matched to a gene: 5. This CDR3 is 14 amino acids long. Per germline, CDR1 MNHEY and CDR2 SVGEGT. The CDR3 bases are TGTGCCAGCAGTAAGGACAGGCCAAATTCACCCCTCCACTTT. Protein sequence: CASSKDRPNSPLHF.

This clone showed up just a few times. V gene TRBV7-2 combines with J gene TRBJ2-2; 9 bases are shared with TRBD1. The CDR3 runs to 14 residues. The V gene's germline CDR1 is SGHTA and CDR2 FQGNSA. The ends lost 8 bases at V and 6 bases at J; junction bases unmatched: 7. DNA for the CDR3: TGTGCCAGCCAAACGACAGGGGGAGCCGGGGAGCTGTTTTTT. Translated, it gives CASQTTGGAGELFF.

V gene TRBV19 combines with J gene TRBJ1-5; 10 nucleotides agree with TRBD1. The CDR3 is 14 residues long. The V segment lost 2 bases and the J segment 7 bases; nucleotides outside the gene matches: 2. Germline V gene data show CDR1 as LNHDA and CDR2 as SQIVND (reference sequence). Here the CDR3 reads CASSIRTGGQPQHF. The DNA of the CDR3 is TGTGCCAGTAGTATAAGGACAGGGGGACAGCCCCAGCATTTT. Complete variable domain (other parts from reference TRBV19 and TRBJ1-5): DGGITQSPKYLFRKEGQNVTLSCEQNLNHDAMYWYRQDPGQGLRLIYYSQIVNDFQKGDIAEGYSVSREKKESFPLTVTSAQKNPTAFYLCASSIRTGGQPQHFGDGTRLSIL.

The chain has TRBV7-2 and TRBJ1-6; D not resolved. CDR1 SGHTA and CDR2 FQGNSA come from the germline V gene. The CDR3 totals 16 residues. Between the trimmed V and J ends, which lost 5 bases and 10 bases, there was a span of 21 bases. The CDR3 region is CASSPGGGPRNSPLHF. The CDR3, as DNA: TGTGCCAGCAGCCCCGGCGGAGGGCCTCGCAACTCACCCCTCCACTTT.

V is TRBV5-6 and J is TRBJ2-3, with 11 positions matching TRBD1. The CDR3 has 17 amino acids. CDR1 is SGHDT, CDR2 YYEEEE, per germline. V was pared by 4 bases and J by 6 bases, with 13 bases of the junction left unmatched. CDR3: CASSTDGQGASVDTQYF. CDR3 nucleotides: TGTGCCAGCAGCACTGATGGACAGGGGGCATCTGTGGATACGCAGTATTTT.

The chain uses TRBV5-6 and TRBJ2-7, with D maybe TRBD2 (7 bases). Germline V gene data show CDR1 as SGHDT and CDR2 as YYEEEE. V dropped 1 base and J dropped 2 bases, with 13 bases sitting between them. This CDR3 is 15 amino acids long. The CDR3 reads CASSLSAGAAYEQYF. The CDR3, as DNA: TGTGCCAGCAGCTTGTCTGCGGGGGCTGCCTACGAGCAGTACTTC.

The chain has TRBV6-2 or TRBV6-3 and TRBJ1-2, with D perhaps TRBD1 (5 bases). V was pared by 6 bases and J by 8 bases, with 25 bases between. Germline CDR1 is MNHEY and CDR2 is SVGEGT. The CDR3 has 16 residues. The CDR3 protein is CASSLAGVRVSGGYTF. DNA for the CDR3: TGTGCCAGCAGCCTAGCGGGGGTGAGGGTGAGCGGCGGCTACACCTTC.

This chain connects TRBV4-1 to TRBJ1-1; D uncertain. The CDR3 has 13 amino acids. CDR1 is MGHRA, CDR2 YSYEKL, per germline. V was pared by 3 bases and J by 10 bases, with 15 bases between. In nucleotides, the CDR3 is TGCGCCAGCAGCCACCCGAGGGCGGTCGGAGCTTTCTTT. It is translated as CASSHPRAVGAFF.

The chain couples TRBV18 to TRBJ2-5; 8 nucleotides line up with TRBD1. The germline V gene encodes CDR1 KGHSH and CDR2 LQKENI. The CDR3 consists of 15 residues. J lost 1 base, V lost 4 bases, and 5 bases had no gene match. The CDR3 spells CASSLRQGTQETQYF. The CDR3 DNA reads TGTGCCAGCTCACTGAGACAGGGGACCCAAGAGACCCAGTACTTC.

In DNA form, the CDR3 reads TGTGCCAGCAGCTCCCGGACTTCGAACCCGACTGCTAACTATGGCTACACCTTC. This translates into CASSSRTSNPTANYGYTF. The chain couples TRBV7-2 to TRBJ1-2, with unresolved D. Germline loops: CDR1 SGHTA, CDR2 FQGNSA. The CDR3 is 18 amino acids. Trimming stripped 4 bases from V and 0 bases from J, with 21 bases between.

This chain links TRBV10-3 with TRBJ1-2; D gene unclear. The CDR3 has 13 residues. Germline CDR1 and CDR2: ENHRY and SYGVKD. The ends were cut back, 8 bases at V and 0 bases at J, with 10 bases in the middle. This CDR3 reads CAIAAGANYGYTF. For the CDR3, the DNA is TGTGCCATCGCGGCGGGAGCTAACTATGGCTACACCTTC.

This clone was observed a few times. CDR3 protein: CASSPVHRGGYTF. CDR3 sequence (DNA): TGTGCCAGCAGCCCCGTCCACAGGGGAGGCTACACCTTC. The rearrangement joins TRBV7-8 to TRBJ1-2; 7 bases agree with TRBD1. The CDR3 runs 13 residues. The trim removed 5 bases at V and 8 bases at J, leaving 8 bases unmatched. Per the germline V gene, CDR1 is SGHVS and CDR2 is FQNEAQ.

The gene calls are TRBV11-3 and TRBJ2-6; perhaps D is TRBD1 or TRBD2 (5 bases each). The CDR3 has 17 amino acids. Germline V CDR1 and CDR2: SGHNT, YENEEA. V gave up 2 bases and J gave up 0 bases, with 11 bases separating them. Here the CDR3 DNA reads TGTGCCAGCAGCTTATCGGGACGCGCCTCTGGGGCCAACGTCCTGACTTTC. Translation: CASSLSGRASGANVLTF.

The chain couples TRBV27 to TRBJ1-1, with a weak D call TRBD1 (5 bases). V gave up 4 bases and J gave up 11 bases, with 14 bases separating them. The germline CDR1 and CDR2 sequences are MNHEY and SMNVEV (reference sequence). The CDR3 covers 12 residues. DNA for the CDR3: TGTGCCAGCAGTTCGACAGCCGCGAGGGCTTTCTTT. Protein sequence: CASSSTAARAFF.

V is TRBV5-1 and J is TRBJ1-1; TRBD1 aligns across 9 bases. CDR1 is SGHRS, CDR2 YFSETQ, per germline. Germline trimming cut 4 bases from V and 4 bases from J; bases unmatched to any gene: 5. The CDR3 has 14 amino acids. CDR3 nucleotides: TGCGCCAGCAGCCCGGGACAGGGTGGCACTGAAGCTTTCTTT. Its translation is CASSPGQGGTEAFF.

The CDR3 nucleotides are TGTGCCAGCAGCGCCGCCCCGGGATCTCAGCCCCAGCATTTT. Translation: CASSAAPGSQPQHF. The chain has TRBV9 and TRBJ1-5, with D unclear. Germline CDR1 and CDR2: SGDLS and YYNGEE. Trimming cost V 3 bases and J 6 bases, with 13 bases left between them. This CDR3 has 14 residues.

The rearrangement links TRBV11-2 to TRBJ1-5; the D gene is possibly TRBD1 (5 bases). Per germline, CDR1 SGHAT and CDR2 FQNNGV. The CDR3 is 14 residues long. V was clipped by 1 base and J by 6 bases, with 10 bases between them. CDR3 loop: CASSLGLGGQPQHF. The CDR3 DNA reads as TGTGCCAGCAGCTTAGGACTTGGGGGTCAGCCCCAGCATTTT.

The chain employs TRBV19 and TRBJ1-3; D gene ambiguous. Trimming removed 10 bases at V and 6 bases at J, with 16 bases between. This CDR3 region has 13 residues. The germline V gene encodes CDR1 LNHDA and CDR2 SQIVND (reference sequence). CDR3 sequence reads: CATTVGGENTIYF. The CDR3 coding sequence is TGTGCCACCACAGTTGGCGGGGAAAACACCATATATTTT.

This rearrangement joins TRBV4-1 to TRBJ2-3; 7 positions agree with TRBD1. Trimming cost V 6 bases and J 6 bases; bases outside gene matches: 21. Germline CDR1 is MGHRA and CDR2 is YSYEKL. This CDR3 region has 18 residues. CDR3 DNA sequence: TGCGCCAGCAGTCTGGTCCACAGGGGCACCCACACAGCGGATACGCAGTATTTT. Amino acids: CASSLVHRGTHTADTQYF.

For the CDR3, the DNA is TGTGCCAGCAGCTTCGGGTCTGGAAACACCATATATTTT. This gives the protein CASSFGSGNTIYF. The rearrangement links TRBV5-6 to TRBJ1-3; D gene ambiguous. This CDR3 is built from 13 residues. The V end was cut by 2 bases, the J end by 1 base, with 4 bases between. The V gene's germline CDR1 is SGHDT and CDR2 YYEEEE.

The chain is built from TRBV5-1 and TRBJ2-5; D may correspond to TRBD1 or TRBD2 (5 bases each). The germline CDR1 and CDR2 sequences are SGHRS and YFSETQ. Trimming removed 4 bases at V and 4 bases at J, with 14 bases between. The CDR3 totals 14 residues. CDR3 sequence: CASSLGTDAETQYF. The CDR3 coding sequence is TGCGCCAGCAGCCTCGGGACGGACGCAGAGACCCAGTACTTC. The full variable domain, in which reference TRBV5-1 and TRBJ2-5 provide the parts outside the CDR3, is KAGVTQTPRYLIKTRGQQVTLSCSPISGHRSVSWYQQTPGQGLQFLFEYFSETQRNKGNFPGRFSGRQFSNSRSEMNVSTLELGDSALYLCASSLGTDAETQYFGPGTRLLVL.

The V call is TRBV7-8, the J call TRBJ2-2; D not certain. CDR1 and CDR2 (germline): SGHVS, FQNEAQ. With 3 bases removed from V and 4 bases from J, the gap between germline ends came to 9 bases. There are 14 residues in the CDR3. The CDR3 sequence: CASSLYVTTGELFF. CDR3 bases: TGTGCCAGCAGCTTGTACGTTACCACCGGGGAGCTGTTTTTT.

This clone was seen a single time. This chain links TRBV19 with TRBJ1-1; the D gene is possibly TRBD1 (5 bases). With 3 bases removed from V and 3 bases from J, the gap between germline ends came to 11 bases. This CDR3 comprises 14 residues. The germline V gene has CDR1 LNHDA and CDR2 SQIVND (reference sequence). The CDR3 spells CASSIPGHDTEAFF. The CDR3 DNA follows: TGTGCCAGTAGTATCCCGGGGCACGACACTGAAGCTTTCTTT.